The 32 T cell receptor beta chains in this list originate from one sample, sequenced in a study of T cell changes during pregnancy in multiple sclerosis (dated by TCRdb to about 2019). Library preparation was by the immunoSEQ multiplex PCR assay. Held by TCRdb, this immuneACCESS table contains in-frame sequences only and omits some clones. Under half of the omission traces to an unresolved V gene where checked; the cause of the rest is unknown. The sample records around 96,000 clones, 94% of which are singletons. Of the sample, about 1.7% falls within the top ten clones. The sequencing used peripheral blood, collected after pregnancy. Receptor source: a female donor in good health, enrolled as a control in a pregnancy study.

The chain combines TRBV2 with TRBJ2-2; 10 bases are shared with TRBD2. The CDR3 is 13 residues long. CDR1 is SNHLY and CDR2 is FYNNEI in the germline V gene. V was pared by 8 bases and J by 8 bases, with 5 bases of the junction left unmatched. CDR3: CASQREGEGELFF. The CDR3 DNA reads as TGTGCCAGCCAGCGGGAGGGTGAAGGGGAGCTGTTTTTT.

This rearrangement joins TRBV29-1 to TRBJ2-1; 9 bases agree with TRBD1. The germline V gene encodes CDR1 SQVTM and CDR2 ANQGSEA. J gave up 6 bases and V 5 bases, and 2 bases lay outside the gene matches. The CDR3 spans 12 residues. CDR3 nucleotide sequence: TGCAGCGTTCCGACAGGGGGCAATGAGCAGTTCTTC. This encodes CSVPTGGNEQFF.

The CDR3 loop reads CSVVGRANEKLFF. Here the CDR3 DNA reads TGCAGCGTTGTGGGGAGGGCTAATGAAAAACTGTTTTTT. The V call is TRBV29-1, the J call TRBJ1-4, with D unresolved. This CDR3 is built from 13 residues. Trimming removed 4 bases from V and 3 bases from J, with 9 bases in between. CDR1 is SQVTM, CDR2 ANQGSEA, per germline.

This clone was seen only once. The V call is TRBV7-9, the J call TRBJ2-7; 7 bases line up with TRBD1. From germline, CDR1 is SEHNR and CDR2 FQNEAQ (reference sequence). With V trimmed by 4 bases and J by 6 bases, 6 bases remained unmatched. The length of the CDR3 is 13 residues. CDR3 sequence: CASSYWTGSEQYF. In DNA, the CDR3 is TGTGCCAGCAGCTACTGGACAGGCTCCGAGCAGTACTTC. The full variable domain, its missing parts supplied by reference TRBV7-9 and TRBJ2-7, is DTGVSQNPRHKITKRGQNVTFRCDPISEHNRLYWYRQTLGQGPEFLTYFQNEAQLEKSRLLSDRFSAERPKGSFSTLEIQRTEQGDSAMYLCASSYWTGSEQYFGPGTRLTVT.

The chain joins TRBV11-3 to TRBJ2-3, with 9 positions matching TRBD1. Germline CDR1 reads SGHNT; CDR2 reads YENEEA. The V gene end was trimmed by 3 bases and the J gene end by 4 bases; junction bases not matched to a gene: 8. The CDR3 covers 16 residues. CDR3 bases: TGTGCCAGCAGCTTCCAACCGGGACAGGGATCAGATACGCAGTATTTT. It is translated as CASSFQPGQGSDTQYF.

The V call is TRBV27, the J call TRBJ2-3; 13 bases map to TRBD2. Per the germline V gene, CDR1 is MNHEY and CDR2 is SMNVEV (reference sequence). The ends lost 4 bases at V and 4 bases at J; junction bases unmatched: 8. The CDR3 is made up of 17 amino acids. The CDR3, as DNA: TGTGCCAGCAGTTCTTTGCGACTAGCGGGAGGCTCAGATACGCAGTATTTT. The encoded protein is CASSSLRLAGGSDTQYF.

V is TRBV6-1 and J is TRBJ2-7; the D gene is possibly TRBD1 (6 bases). Germline CDR1 and CDR2: MNHNS and SASEGT. V gave up 0 bases and J gave up 1 base, with 19 bases separating them. The CDR3 totals 18 residues. The CDR3 DNA follows: TGTGCCAGCAGTGAAGCGTGGGACACAAAATATCCGTCCTACGAGCAGTACTTC. Translation gives CASSEAWDTKYPSYEQYF.

This sequence joins TRBV27 and TRBJ2-7; TRBD2 is a possible D gene (7 bases). V was clipped by 5 bases and J by 6 bases, with 17 bases between them. Germline assignment: CDR1 MNHEY and CDR2 SMNVEV (reference sequence). The CDR3 totals 14 residues. Here the CDR3 reads CASSHSRGGSEQYF. The CDR3 nucleotides read TGTGCCAGCAGTCACAGCAGGGGAGGGAGCGAGCAGTACTTC.

The rearrangement joins TRBV19 to TRBJ1-3, with a weak D call TRBD1 (6 bases). Trimming left V 3 bases short and J 0 bases short, with 15 bases between. This CDR3 contains 17 residues. CDR1 is LNHDA and CDR2 is SQIVND in the germline V gene (reference sequence). The CDR3: CASSIGQGRLSGNTIYF. In DNA form, the CDR3 reads TGTGCCAGTAGTATCGGTCAGGGGCGACTCTCTGGAAACACCATATATTTT. Full variable domain (outside the CDR3, taken from reference TRBV19 and TRBJ1-3): DGGITQSPKYLFRKEGQNVTLSCEQNLNHDAMYWYRQDPGQGLRLIYYSQIVNDFQKGDIAEGYSVSREKKESFPLTVTSAQKNPTAFYLCASSIGQGRLSGNTIYFGEGSWLTVV.

The chain uses TRBV5-1 and TRBJ1-3; the D gene is possibly TRBD1 (6 bases). CDR3 length equals 14 residues. CDR1 is SGHRS and CDR2 is YFSETQ in the germline V gene. Between the trimmed V and J ends, which lost 4 bases and 5 bases, there was a span of 13 bases. CDR3 residues: CASSVGTGRNTIYF. In nucleotides, the CDR3 is TGCGCCAGCAGCGTTGGAACAGGGCGAAACACCATATATTTT.

This clone has only a few counts. The chain is built from TRBV4-1 and TRBJ1-5; D is perhaps TRBD1 (6 bases). This CDR3 region has 17 residues. Trimming took off 1 base at V and 5 bases at J, with 18 bases between the two ends. CDR1 is MGHRA and CDR2 is YSYEKL in the germline V gene. The CDR3 reads CASSQVTGGLGHQPQHF. CDR3 in DNA: TGCGCCAGCAGCCAAGTTACGGGGGGCTTAGGTCATCAGCCCCAGCATTTT.

The rearrangement links TRBV7-8 to TRBJ2-7; the D is unclear. CDR1 SGHVS and CDR2 FQNEAQ come from the germline V gene. Trimming shortened V by 6 bases and J by 2 bases, and 11 bases separated the two germline ends. The CDR3 is 13 amino acids. The CDR3 sequence: CASSRVLTYEQYF. The CDR3 DNA sequence: TGTGCCAGCAGTCGGGTTCTAACCTACGAGCAGTACTTC.

The V and J genes are TRBV11-3 and TRBJ2-3, with TRBD2 matching over 8 bases. V lost 0 bases and J lost 5; bases outside the gene matches: 10. Germline CDR1 SGHNT, CDR2 YENEEA. CDR3 size: 17 residues. The CDR3 DNA reads as TGTGCCAGCAGCTTAGATTGTGCGGGAGCGGGAGAAGATACGCAGTATTTT. It translates to CASSLDCAGAGEDTQYF.

V gene TRBV25-1 combines with J gene TRBJ2-7, with 11 bases that match TRBD1. Per germline, CDR1 MGHDK and CDR2 SYGVNS. The CDR3 runs 16 residues. The junction had 7 bases not matched to a gene; V was cut back by 2 bases and J by 4 bases. The CDR3 loop is CASSERSGQGAYEQYF. The CDR3, as DNA: TGTGCCAGCAGTGAAAGATCTGGACAGGGGGCTTACGAGCAGTACTTC.

The chain has TRBV5-4 and TRBJ2-3; 7 nucleotides line up with TRBD2. This CDR3 contains 16 residues. Germline V lookup: CDR1 SGHNT, CDR2 YYREEE (reference sequence). Losses at the gene ends were 0 bases for V and 2 bases for J; bases not matched to a gene: 6. The CDR3 nucleotides are TGTGCCAGCAGCTTGGGGGGGGGAGTTCCCACAGATACGCAGTATTTT. It yields the protein CASSLGGGVPTDTQYF.

This sequence joins TRBV7-9 and TRBJ2-3, with D possibly being TRBD1 (6 bases). The CDR3 extends over 14 amino acids. The germline V and J ends were trimmed by 2 bases and 6 bases, with 12 bases remaining between them. Germline V lookup: CDR1 SEHNR, CDR2 FQNEAQ (reference sequence). The CDR3 loop is CASSLTGDRDTQYF. The CDR3 DNA follows: TGTGCCAGCAGCTTAACCGGAGACAGGGATACGCAGTATTTT.

Only a few counts were recorded for this clone. V gene TRBV4-2 combines with J gene TRBJ1-5; tentatively, D is TRBD1 (5 bases). This CDR3 comprises 17 residues. The V and J ends lost 0 bases and 10 bases respectively, with 22 bases between them. The germline gives CDR1 LGHNA, CDR2 YNFKEQ. In DNA, the CDR3 is TGTGCCAGCAGCCAAGATAATCCCGGGGGTGCCCTGGGACCCCAGCATTTT. Protein: CASSQDNPGGALGPQHF.

The chain couples TRBV7-9 to TRBJ2-6, with D perhaps matching TRBD2 (6 bases). The V end lost 1 base, the J end lost 4 bases, and 8 bases lay between the germline ends. Looked up from germline, CDR1 is SEHNR and CDR2 is FQNEAQ (reference sequence). The CDR3 extends over 15 amino acids. Here the CDR3 DNA reads TGTGCCAGCAGCTTAGGGGGGGTCGGGGCCAACGTCCTGACTTTC. It specifies CASSLGGVGANVLTF. Based on the CDR3 plus reference TRBV7-9 and TRBJ2-6, the full variable domain is DTGVSQNPRHKITKRGQNVTFRCDPISEHNRLYWYRQTLGQGPEFLTYFQNEAQLEKSRLLSDRFSAERPKGSFSTLEIQRTEQGDSAMYLCASSLGGVGANVLTFGAGSRLTVL.

In this sample, this clone turned up once. V usage is TRBV13 and J usage is TRBJ2-1; 7 bases align to TRBD2. V shed 1 base and J 7 bases; nucleotides not matched to a gene: 4. This CDR3 contains 14 residues. The germline gives CDR1 PRHDT, CDR2 FYEKMQ (reference sequence). The CDR3 is CASSLAGGTNEQFF. CDR3 nucleotide sequence: TGTGCCAGCAGCTTAGCGGGAGGAACTAATGAGCAGTTCTTC.

V and J are TRBV5-1 and TRBJ2-7; 9 bases line up with TRBD1. The CDR3 has 13 amino acids. J gave up 4 bases and V 4 bases, and 3 bases lay outside the gene matches. The V gene's germline CDR1 is SGHRS and CDR2 YFSETQ. The CDR3 sequence is CASSQDRGYEQYF. The CDR3 coding sequence is TGCGCCAGCAGCCAGGACAGGGGATACGAGCAGTACTTC.

V and J are TRBV18 and TRBJ2-5; 7 nucleotides align to TRBD2. Germline trimming cut 0 bases from V and 6 bases from J; bases unmatched to any gene: 4. This CDR3 has 14 residues. Germline V CDR1 and CDR2: KGHSH, LQKENI. Here the CDR3 DNA reads TGTGCCAGCTCACCACCCGGGACTACTAAGACCCAGTACTTC. Protein sequence: CASSPPGTTKTQYF.

The rearrangement joins TRBV6-5 to TRBJ1-6, with 7 nucleotides matching TRBD1. Germline V gives CDR1 MNHEY, CDR2 SVGAGI. The V gene end was trimmed by 6 bases and the J gene end by 13 bases; junction bases not matched to a gene: 6. This CDR3 is 12 amino acids long. The CDR3: CASSSRTGPLHF. CDR3 coding DNA: TGTGCCAGCAGCTCCAGGACAGGCCCCCTCCACTTT.

This clone was detected only a few times. The V call is TRBV18, the J call TRBJ1-1; D gene uncertain. The ends were cut back, 7 bases at V and 4 bases at J, with 13 bases in the middle. Looked up from germline, CDR1 is KGHSH and CDR2 is LQKENI. The CDR3 covers 13 residues. The CDR3 here is CASFTFPGTEAFF. CDR3 nucleotide sequence: TGTGCCAGCTTCACATTCCCAGGCACTGAAGCTTTCTTT.

This chain joins TRBV15 and TRBJ2-1; a possible D gene is TRBD1 (5 bases). This CDR3 is built from 14 residues. The V and J ends lost 6 bases and 11 bases respectively, with 20 bases between them. Germline V gene sequence: CDR1 LNHNV, CDR2 YYDKDF (reference sequence). This CDR3 is CATRDTEVYAKQFF. The CDR3 bases are TGTGCCACCAGGGACACAGAAGTTTACGCGAAGCAGTTCTTC.

The rearrangement links TRBV5-4 to TRBJ2-7; D possibly corresponds to TRBD1 (6 bases). This CDR3 is 16 amino acids long. The V gene's germline CDR1 is SGHNT and CDR2 YYREEE (reference sequence). V lost 3 bases to trimming and J lost 0 bases, with 16 bases between them. The CDR3 DNA reads as TGTGCCAGCAGCTCAGCCGTCCAGGGGACCTCCTACGAGCAGTACTTC. This sequence encodes CASSSAVQGTSYEQYF. Using reference TRBV5-4 and TRBJ2-7 for the parts outside the CDR3, the full variable domain is ETGVTQSPTHLIKTRGQQVTLRCSSQSGHNTVSWYQQALGQGPQFIFQYYREEENGRGNFPPRFSGLQFPNYSSELNVNALELDDSALYLCASSSAVQGTSYEQYFGPGTRLTVT.

This clone was seen a single time. The chain employs TRBV19 and TRBJ2-7, with TRBD1 matching over 7 bases. The length of the CDR3 is 15 residues. Per germline, CDR1 LNHDA and CDR2 SQIVND (reference sequence). The V and J ends lost 2 bases and 5 bases, in that order; junction bases with no gene match: 9. DNA for the CDR3: TGTGCCAGTAGTATATCCGGACAGGCAGACGACGAGCAGTACTTC. Translated, it gives CASSISGQADDEQYF.

The genes are TRBV11-2 and TRBJ1-2, with TRBD1 matching over 7 bases. The CDR3 is 16 residues long. J gave up 0 bases and V 1 base, and 5 bases lay outside the gene matches. Germline V gene data show CDR1 as SGHAT and CDR2 as FQNNGV. Here the CDR3 reads CASSLGGTDANYGYTF. In DNA form, the CDR3 reads TGTGCCAGCAGCTTAGGAGGGACAGACGCTAACTATGGCTACACCTTC.

V gene TRBV2 combines with J gene TRBJ2-6; maybe TRBD1 (5 bases). The CDR3 has 15 amino acids. The V end was cut by 6 bases, the J end by 0 bases, with 9 bases between. Germline loops: CDR1 SNHLY, CDR2 FYNNEI. The DNA of the CDR3 is TGTGCCAGCAGCGGACAAATCTCTGGGGCCAACGTCCTGACTTTC. It translates to CASSGQISGANVLTF.

The V and J genes are TRBV4-1 and TRBJ2-5; TRBD2 matches at 12 bases. The V segment lost 6 bases and the J segment 4 bases; nucleotides outside the gene matches: 9. Germline CDR1 is MGHRA and CDR2 is YSYEKL. The CDR3 covers 16 residues. This chain's CDR3 is CASRPEQTSGRETQYF. Here the CDR3 DNA reads TGCGCCAGCAGACCTGAACAGACTAGCGGGAGAGAGACCCAGTACTTC.

The V and J genes are TRBV19 and TRBJ1-2, with 8 positions matching TRBD1. V dropped 6 bases and J dropped 4; count of bases not matched to a gene: 7. Per the germline V gene, CDR1 is LNHDA and CDR2 is SQIVND (reference sequence). This CDR3 region has 14 residues. The CDR3 coding sequence is TGTGCCAGTAGACCCGGACAGGGAGGCTATGGCTACACCTTC. Encoded protein: CASRPGQGGYGYTF. Filled out from reference TRBV19 and TRBJ1-2, the complete variable domain reads DGGITQSPKYLFRKEGQNVTLSCEQNLNHDAMYWYRQDPGQGLRLIYYSQIVNDFQKGDIAEGYSVSREKKESFPLTVTSAQKNPTAFYLCASRPGQGGYGYTFGSGTRLTVV.

V usage is TRBV6-5 and J usage is TRBJ2-7, with D perhaps matching TRBD2 (5 bases). The CDR3 loop spans 16 amino acids. V lost 0 bases and J lost 7, with 19 bases in between. Germline CDR1 and CDR2: MNHEY and SVGAGI. CDR3 in DNA: TGTGCCAGCAGTTACTCATTGACCGGGGATTCCAGGGAGCAGTACTTC. Its translation: CASSYSLTGDSREQYF.

This chain joins TRBV10-3 and TRBJ2-5, with 10 bases matching TRBD2. Germline-derived CDR1 and CDR2 are ENHRY and SYGVKD. Trimming at V came to 2 bases and at J to 4 bases, leaving 10 bases not matched to a gene. This CDR3 spans 17 amino acids. The CDR3 protein is CAISEQAGGSGGETQYF. The CDR3 DNA reads TGTGCCATCAGTGAGCAAGCGGGAGGGAGCGGAGGAGAGACCCAGTACTTC.